This T cell receptor (beta chain) was retrieved from a study of blood T cell repertoires in COVID-19. In the study overall: The cDNA or gDNA used as material had been derived from T cells, B-cell-depleted T cells, or PBMCs.

Germline CDR1 SGHRS, CDR2 YFSETQ. This CDR3 has 15 residues. Trimming pared 0 bases from V and 1 base from J, leaving 10 bases between. Using immunoSEQ multiplex PCR, the repertoire was profiled, and TCRdb retains in-frame clones only, with some absent. This table has some 300,000 clones, 90% appearing once. The receptor was derived from a woman in her fifties or sixties with COVID-19, enrolled during active disease. This chain uses TRBV5-1 with TRBJ1-1; the D is unclear. The sequenced sample was peripheral blood. This CDR3 is CASSLAGGPNTEAFF. DNA for the CDR3: TGCGCCAGCAGCTTGGCCGGAGGCCCGAACACTGAAGCTTTCTTT.